These 13 T cell receptor beta chains came from one sample sequenced in a study of T cell responses to AZD1222 COVID-19 vaccine. The protocol was immunoSEQ multiplex PCR, while the TCRdb copy is restricted to in-frame clones and leaves out a portion. Of about 92,000 clones in the sample, roughly 90% are singletons; the top ten hold roughly 24%. The sequencing used peripheral blood, collected on day 0 of AZD1222 vaccination. The receptors derive from an adult in good health.

In nucleotides, the CDR3 is TGTGCCACCCGACTAGCGGGAGCTGAAGAGACCCAGTACTTC. This codes for CATRLAGAEETQYF. This chain connects TRBV6-5 to TRBJ2-5, with 12 nucleotides matching TRBD2. V lost 10 bases, J lost 3 bases, and 6 bases stayed unmatched. Germline assignment: CDR1 MNHEY and CDR2 SVGAGI. The CDR3 contains 14 residues.

The chain is built from TRBV7-2 and TRBJ2-5; D ambiguous. CDR1 is SGHTA and CDR2 is FQGNSA in the germline V gene. This CDR3 has 13 residues. Trimming removed 4 bases at V and 5 bases at J, with 11 bases between. Here the CDR3 DNA reads TGTGCCAGCAGCTCCACCGGGTGGGAGACCCAGTACTTC. Translation gives CASSSTGWETQYF. The full variable domain, with the rest looked up from reference TRBV7-2 and TRBJ2-5, is GAGVSQSPSNKVTEKGKDVELRCDPISGHTALYWYRQSLGQGLEFLIYFQGNSAPDKSGLPSDRFSAERTGGSVSTLTIQRTQQEDSAVYLCASSSTGWETQYFGPGTRLLVL.

This chain links TRBV11-2 with TRBJ2-7; 9 nucleotides agree with TRBD1. The CDR3 covers 14 residues. J gave up 1 base and V 4 bases, and 2 bases lay outside the gene matches. Germline V lookup: CDR1 SGHAT, CDR2 FQNNGV. The DNA of the CDR3 is TGTGCCAGCAGCTCGACAGGGGGATCCTACGAGCAGTACTTC. Protein product: CASSSTGGSYEQYF. Full variable domain (missing parts from reference TRBV11-2 and TRBJ2-7): EAGVAQSPRYKIIEKRQSVAFWCNPISGHATLYWYQQILGQGPKLLIQFQNNGVVDDSQLPKDRFSAERLKGVDSTLKIQPAKLEDSAVYLCASSSTGGSYEQYFGPGTRLTVT.

The chain is built from TRBV19 and TRBJ2-2; 7 bases map to TRBD1. V was clipped by 0 bases and J by 1 base; unmatched bases: 14. The CDR3 spans 20 residues. Germline loops: CDR1 LNHDA, CDR2 SQIVND (reference sequence). CDR3 coding DNA: TGTGCCAGTAGTATAGATGGCAGGGGGTACGGGGCGGGGAACACCGGGGAGCTGTTTTTT. Its translation: CASSIDGRGYGAGNTGELFF.

V is TRBV4-2 and J is TRBJ2-2; D not certain. Germline CDR1 and CDR2: LGHNA and YNFKEQ. V was trimmed by 0 bases and J by 6 bases, leaving 8 bases between them. This CDR3 spans 14 amino acids. The chain's CDR3 is CASSQDIGSGELFF. The CDR3 coding sequence is TGTGCCAGCAGCCAAGATATAGGGTCCGGGGAGCTGTTTTTT.

J is TRBJ2-1 and V is TRBV28, with a possible D match to TRBD2 (6 bases). This CDR3 spans 15 amino acids. With 4 bases removed from V and 7 bases from J, the gap between germline ends came to 17 bases. Per germline, CDR1 MDHEN and CDR2 SYDVKM. The CDR3 loop reads CASSSPPAGKNEQFF. As DNA, the CDR3 is TGTGCCAGCAGTTCCCCCCCAGCGGGTAAGAATGAGCAGTTCTTC. The full variable domain, in which reference TRBV28 and TRBJ2-1 provide the parts outside the CDR3, is DVKVTQSSRYLVKRTGEKVFLECVQDMDHENMFWYRQDPGLGLRLIYFSYDVKMKEKGDIPEGYSVSREKKERFSLILESASTNQTSMYLCASSSPPAGKNEQFFGPGTRLTVL.

This chain links TRBV5-5 with TRBJ2-6; TRBD2 matches at 7 bases. From germline, CDR1 is SGHKS and CDR2 YYEKEE (reference sequence). The CDR3 is 18 residues long. V dropped 0 bases and J dropped 0; count of bases not matched to a gene: 6. CDR3 in DNA: TGTGCCAGCAGCTTGGTGGCGGGAGAGAGCTCTGGGGCCAACGTCCTGACTTTC. Translating it yields CASSLVAGESSGANVLTF.

This chain uses TRBV25-1 with TRBJ2-3; D is possibly TRBD2 (6 bases). This CDR3 comprises 16 residues. Between the trimmed V and J ends, which lost 7 bases and 2 bases, there was a span of 19 bases. In germline, CDR1 is MGHDK, CDR2 SYGVNS. The CDR3 here is CASTDASDPFTDTQYF. In DNA form, the CDR3 reads TGTGCCAGCACCGATGCTAGCGACCCCTTCACAGATACGCAGTATTTT.

The rearrangement uses TRBV5-5 and TRBJ2-2, with TRBD2 identical over 14 bases. Germline V gene sequence: CDR1 SGHKS, CDR2 YYEKEE (reference sequence). The CDR3 spans 18 residues. The trim removed 7 bases at V and 2 bases at J, leaving 10 bases unmatched. CDR3 DNA: TGTGCCAGCCGCGACCGGGGACTAGCGGGAGTAAACACCGGGGAGCTGTTTTTT. Its translation: CASRDRGLAGVNTGELFF.

Only a few counts were recorded for this clone. The chain links TRBV28 to TRBJ1-5; 7 bases line up with TRBD1. This CDR3 region has 15 residues. Trimming removed 5 bases from V and 6 bases from J; junction bases left unmatched: 10. Germline values: CDR1 MDHEN, CDR2 SYDVKM. Here the CDR3 reads CASSPRTGPLQPQHF. DNA for the CDR3: TGTGCCAGCAGTCCCCGGACAGGCCCGCTTCAGCCCCAGCATTTT. The variable domain in full, completed from reference TRBV28 and TRBJ1-5, reads DVKVTQSSRYLVKRTGEKVFLECVQDMDHENMFWYRQDPGLGLRLIYFSYDVKMKEKGDIPEGYSVSREKKERFSLILESASTNQTSMYLCASSPRTGPLQPQHFGDGTRLSIL.

This chain uses TRBV7-9 with TRBJ1-5, with D hard to call. The CDR3 covers 15 residues. Trimming took off 2 bases at V and 0 bases at J, with 8 bases between the two ends. Germline V CDR1 and CDR2: SEHNR, FQNEAQ (reference sequence). The CDR3 sequence is CASSLNGNSNQPQHF. The CDR3 nucleotides read TGTGCCAGCAGCTTAAATGGAAATAGCAATCAGCCCCAGCATTTT. The entire variable domain, with the rest obtained from reference TRBV7-9 and TRBJ1-5, is as follows: DTGVSQNPRHKITKRGQNVTFRCDPISEHNRLYWYRQTLGQGPEFLTYFQNEAQLEKSRLLSDRFSAERPKGSFSTLEIQRTEQGDSAMYLCASSLNGNSNQPQHFGDGTRLSIL.

The chain links TRBV24-1 to TRBJ2-7, with TRBD2 matching 7 bases. There are 14 residues in the CDR3. Germline V gene data show CDR1 as KGHDR and CDR2 as SFDVKD. V shed 8 bases and J 2 bases; nucleotides not matched to a gene: 8. CDR3 loop: CATTRLADTYEQYF. Written as DNA, the CDR3 is TGTGCCACCACCCGGCTAGCGGATACCTACGAGCAGTACTTC.

CDR3 in amino acids: CASSDSGGGHGYTF. CDR3 coding DNA: TGTGCCAGCAGTGACTCGGGAGGGGGCCATGGCTACACCTTC. The V gene is TRBV6-4, the J gene TRBJ1-2; 7 bases are a match to TRBD1. With V trimmed by 0 bases and J by 6 bases, 4 bases remained unmatched. The germline V gene has CDR1 MRHNA and CDR2 SNTAGT. The CDR3 sequence is 14 residues long.